The 13 T cell receptor beta chains presented below share a single source sample, sequenced in a study of blood T cell repertoires in COVID-19. Using immunoSEQ multiplex PCR, the repertoire was profiled, and TCRdb retains in-frame clones only, with some absent. The table includes about 170,000 clones, roughly 90% detected once. The sample comprised peripheral blood. The receptors shown here come from a woman in her sixties or seventies with COVID-19, enrolled during active disease.

In this sample, this clone turned up once. The chain has TRBV6-1 and TRBJ1-3; D unresolved. Germline V gives CDR1 MNHNS, CDR2 SASEGT. V lost 0 bases and J 3 bases, leaving 9 bases between the germline ends. The CDR3 extends over 15 amino acids. DNA for the CDR3: TGTGCCAGCAGTGAAGCACCCGGGGTTGGAAACACCATATATTTT. Its translation is CASSEAPGVGNTIYF.

This clone was detected a few times. The V gene is TRBV4-1, the J gene TRBJ1-5; no reliable D call. CDR3 length: 14 amino acids. Germline values: CDR1 MGHRA, CDR2 YSYEKL. Between the trimmed V and J ends, which lost 2 bases and 0 bases, there was a span of 5 bases. CDR3 loop: CASSQQISNQPQHF. The CDR3 DNA follows: TGCGCCAGCAGCCAACAGATTAGCAATCAGCCCCAGCATTTT.

The chain uses TRBV30 and TRBJ1-5, with D perhaps TRBD1 (6 bases). Germline CDR1 GTSNPN, CDR2 SVGIG (reference sequence). V gave up 2 bases and J gave up 0 bases, with 11 bases separating them. There are 15 residues in the CDR3. The CDR3 DNA reads as TGTGCCTGGAGTCGCACAGGGCTTAGCAATCAGCCCCAGCATTTT. This encodes CAWSRTGLSNQPQHF.

The CDR3 bases are TGTGCCAGTCGCAGGGGATCCTACGAGCAGTACTTC. Encoded protein: CASRRGSYEQYF. The J gene is TRBJ2-7, the V gene TRBV6-5, with a possible D match to TRBD1 (6 bases). V was cut by 9 bases and J by 1 base, with 10 bases left in between. The CDR3 covers 12 residues. Germline values: CDR1 MNHEY, CDR2 SVGAGI.

This chain uses TRBV7-2 with TRBJ1-2, with 7 bases fitting TRBD1. The V gene end was trimmed by 1 base and the J gene end by 4 bases; junction bases not matched to a gene: 6. The CDR3 has 15 residues. Germline CDR1 SGHTA, CDR2 FQGNSA. The CDR3 DNA reads as TGTGCCAGCAGCTTAGACAGGGGAAGTAGCTATGGCTACACCTTC. Translation: CASSLDRGSSYGYTF. The whole variable domain, filled in from reference TRBV7-2 and TRBJ1-2, reads GAGVSQSPSNKVTEKGKDVELRCDPISGHTALYWYRQSLGQGLEFLIYFQGNSAPDKSGLPSDRFSAERTGGSVSTLTIQRTQQEDSAVYLCASSLDRGSSYGYTFGSGTRLTVV.

The rearrangement links TRBV5-6 to TRBJ1-2, with 8 bases aligning to TRBD1. V was pared by 0 bases and J by 3 bases, with 1 base of the junction left unmatched. The CDR3 length is 14 residues. Germline V gene data show CDR1 as SGHDT and CDR2 as YYEEEE. The CDR3 here is CASSLGTGHYGYTF. The CDR3 DNA sequence: TGTGCCAGCAGCTTGGGGACAGGGCACTATGGCTACACCTTC.

V usage is TRBV7-8 and J usage is TRBJ1-1; D ambiguous. Trimming removed 3 bases at V and 0 bases at J, with 11 bases between. Germline lookup yields CDR1 SGHVS and CDR2 FQNEAQ. This CDR3 region has 15 residues. This CDR3 is CASSFREGMNTEAFF. The CDR3 DNA follows: TGTGCCAGCAGCTTCCGAGAGGGAATGAACACTGAAGCTTTCTTT.

This chain connects TRBV7-2 to TRBJ1-2, with 8 bases that match TRBD1. Germline-derived CDR1 and CDR2 are SGHTA and FQGNSA. This CDR3 has 14 amino acids. The V segment lost 5 bases and the J segment 5 bases; nucleotides outside the gene matches: 7. Here the CDR3 reads CASSQQGGLYGYTF. The CDR3 region has the DNA TGTGCCAGCAGCCAACAGGGGGGGCTGTATGGCTACACCTTC.

V usage is TRBV30 and J usage is TRBJ1-2, with D tentatively TRBD1 (5 bases). This CDR3 region has 12 residues. Germline CDR1 GTSNPN, CDR2 SVGIG (reference sequence). Trimming took off 5 bases at V and 3 bases at J, with 10 bases between the two ends. The CDR3 loop is CAWEGIHYGYTF. CDR3 in DNA: TGTGCCTGGGAGGGGATTCACTATGGCTACACCTTC.

The chain has TRBV29-1 and TRBJ2-7, with TRBD2 identical over 11 bases. The ends lost 7 bases at V and 1 base at J; junction bases unmatched: 12. Germline assignment: CDR1 SQVTM and CDR2 ANQGSEA. The CDR3 consists of 16 residues. This CDR3 reads CSARAGGTSGSYEQYF. In nucleotides, the CDR3 is TGCAGCGCCCGGGCAGGGGGGACTAGCGGTTCCTACGAGCAGTACTTC.

In this sample, this clone turned up once. J is TRBJ2-7 and V is TRBV2; 10 nucleotides align to TRBD1. The V gene end was trimmed by 7 bases and the J gene end by 5 bases; junction bases not matched to a gene: 8. The CDR3 has 14 amino acids. Looked up from germline, CDR1 is SNHLY and CDR2 is FYNNEI. The CDR3 DNA sequence: TGTGCCAGCACCTTGGGACAGGGGAGGAACGAGCAGTACTTC. The encoded protein is CASTLGQGRNEQYF.

The rearrangement uses TRBV4-1 and TRBJ2-7; D might be TRBD2 (5 bases). The CDR3 totals 15 residues. Trimming took 0 bases from V and 2 from J, leaving 11 bases between them. Germline assignment: CDR1 MGHRA and CDR2 YSYEKL. The CDR3 nucleotides read TGCGCCAGCAGCCAAGATCTGAGCGGTACCTACGAGCAGTACTTC. This encodes CASSQDLSGTYEQYF.

J is TRBJ2-1 and V is TRBV9, with a possible D match to TRBD2 (6 bases). The CDR3 contains 16 residues. Germline-derived CDR1 and CDR2 are SGDLS and YYNGEE. Trimming took 0 bases from V and 5 from J, leaving 15 bases between them. The CDR3 region has the DNA TGTGCCAGCAGCGTAGCTAGTCTAGCGAGAAACAATGAGCAGTTCTTC. Amino acid sequence: CASSVASLARNNEQFF.